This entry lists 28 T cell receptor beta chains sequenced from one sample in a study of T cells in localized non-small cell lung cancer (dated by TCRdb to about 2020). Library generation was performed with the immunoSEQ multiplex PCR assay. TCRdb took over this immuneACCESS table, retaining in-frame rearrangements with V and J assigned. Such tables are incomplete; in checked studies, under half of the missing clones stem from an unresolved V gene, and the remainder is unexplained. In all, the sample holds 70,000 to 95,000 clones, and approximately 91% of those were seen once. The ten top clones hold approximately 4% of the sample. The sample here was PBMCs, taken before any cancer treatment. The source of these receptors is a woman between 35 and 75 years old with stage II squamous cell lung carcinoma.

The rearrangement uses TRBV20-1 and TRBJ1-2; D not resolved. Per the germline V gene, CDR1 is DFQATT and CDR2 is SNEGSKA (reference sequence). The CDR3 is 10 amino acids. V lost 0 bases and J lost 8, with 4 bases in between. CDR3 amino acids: CSARDRGYTF. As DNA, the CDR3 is TGCAGTGCTAGAGATAGAGGCTACACCTTC.

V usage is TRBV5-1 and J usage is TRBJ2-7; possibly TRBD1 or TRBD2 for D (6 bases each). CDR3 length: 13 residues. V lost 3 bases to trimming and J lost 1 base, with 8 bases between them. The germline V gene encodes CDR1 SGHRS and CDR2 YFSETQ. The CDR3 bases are TGCGCCAGCAGCTCGGGGGCATCCTACGAGCAGTACTTC. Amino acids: CASSSGASYEQYF.

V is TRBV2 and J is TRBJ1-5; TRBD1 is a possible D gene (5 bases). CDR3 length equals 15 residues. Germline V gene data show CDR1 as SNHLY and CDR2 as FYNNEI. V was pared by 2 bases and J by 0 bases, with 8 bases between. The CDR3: CASSEQGLSNQPQHF. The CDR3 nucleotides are TGTGCCAGCAGTGAACAGGGCCTTAGCAATCAGCCCCAGCATTTT.

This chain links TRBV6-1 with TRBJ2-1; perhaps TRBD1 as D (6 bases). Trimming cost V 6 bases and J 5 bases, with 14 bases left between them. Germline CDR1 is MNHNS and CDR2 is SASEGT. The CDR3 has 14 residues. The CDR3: CASRRNRENNEQFF. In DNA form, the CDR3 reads TGTGCCAGCAGAAGAAACAGGGAGAACAATGAGCAGTTCTTC.

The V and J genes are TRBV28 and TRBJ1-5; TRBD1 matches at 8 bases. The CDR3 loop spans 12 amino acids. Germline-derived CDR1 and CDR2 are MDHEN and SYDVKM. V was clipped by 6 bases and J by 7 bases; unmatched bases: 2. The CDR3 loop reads CASSAGGQPQHF. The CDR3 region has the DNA TGTGCCAGCAGCGCAGGGGGCCAGCCCCAGCATTTT.

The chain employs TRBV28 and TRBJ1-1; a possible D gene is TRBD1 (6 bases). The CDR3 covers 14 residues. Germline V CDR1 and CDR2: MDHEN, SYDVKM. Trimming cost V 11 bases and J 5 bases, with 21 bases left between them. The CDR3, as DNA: TGTGCCGCGACCCGGGGGCCGATAATGACTGAAGCTTTCTTT. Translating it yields CAATRGPIMTEAFF.

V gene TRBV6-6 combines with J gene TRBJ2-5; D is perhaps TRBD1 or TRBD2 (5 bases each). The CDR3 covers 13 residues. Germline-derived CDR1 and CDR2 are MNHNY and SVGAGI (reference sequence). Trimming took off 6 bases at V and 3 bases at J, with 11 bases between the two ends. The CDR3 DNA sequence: TGTGCCAGCAGAGCCGGGACCGAAGAGACCCAGTACTTC. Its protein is CASRAGTEETQYF.

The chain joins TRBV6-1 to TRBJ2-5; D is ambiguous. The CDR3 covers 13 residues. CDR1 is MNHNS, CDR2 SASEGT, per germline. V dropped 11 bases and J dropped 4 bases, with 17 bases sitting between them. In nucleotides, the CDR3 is TGTGCCGCCGGTGAGGTTGGGCCAGAGACCCAGTACTTC. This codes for CAAGEVGPETQYF.

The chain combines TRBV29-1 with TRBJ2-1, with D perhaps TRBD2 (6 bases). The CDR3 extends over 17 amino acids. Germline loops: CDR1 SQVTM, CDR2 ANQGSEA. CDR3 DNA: TGCAGTGTCCCTGGACCCTTGGTGTGGGGGGCCTACAATGAGCAGTTCTTC. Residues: CSVPGPLVWGAYNEQFF.

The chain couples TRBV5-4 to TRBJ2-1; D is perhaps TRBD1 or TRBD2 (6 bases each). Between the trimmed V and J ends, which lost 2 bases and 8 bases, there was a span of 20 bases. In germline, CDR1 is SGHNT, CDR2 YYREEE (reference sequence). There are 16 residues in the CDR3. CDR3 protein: CASSLPMGLGGDEQFF. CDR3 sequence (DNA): TGTGCCAGCAGCTTACCCATGGGGTTGGGGGGCGATGAGCAGTTCTTC.

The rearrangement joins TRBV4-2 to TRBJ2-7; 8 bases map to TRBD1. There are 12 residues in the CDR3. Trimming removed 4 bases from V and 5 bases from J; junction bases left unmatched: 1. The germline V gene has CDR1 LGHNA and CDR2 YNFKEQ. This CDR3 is CASSPDRDEQYF. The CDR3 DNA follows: TGTGCCAGCAGCCCGGACAGGGACGAGCAGTACTTC.

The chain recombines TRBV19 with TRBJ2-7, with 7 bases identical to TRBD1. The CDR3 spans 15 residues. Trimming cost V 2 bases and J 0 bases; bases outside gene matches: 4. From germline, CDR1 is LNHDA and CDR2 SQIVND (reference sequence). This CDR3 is CASSIKGQSSYEQYF. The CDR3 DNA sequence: TGTGCCAGTAGTATAAAGGGACAGAGCTCCTACGAGCAGTACTTC.

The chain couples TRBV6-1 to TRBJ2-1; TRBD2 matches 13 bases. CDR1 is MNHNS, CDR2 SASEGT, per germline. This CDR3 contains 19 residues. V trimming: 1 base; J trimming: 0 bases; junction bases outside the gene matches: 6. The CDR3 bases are TGTGCCAGCAGTGAAGACGGGACTAGCGGGGTAAGCTCCTACAATGAGCAGTTCTTC. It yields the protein CASSEDGTSGVSSYNEQFF.

CDR3 sequence: CASTHRSGSGETQYF. Written as DNA, the CDR3 is TGCGCCAGCACCCACCGAAGCGGGAGTGGAGAGACCCAGTACTTC. V is TRBV5-1 and J is TRBJ2-5; 8 nucleotides agree with TRBD2. The V segment lost 6 bases and the J segment 4 bases; nucleotides outside the gene matches: 11. The CDR3 has 15 amino acids. Per the germline V gene, CDR1 is SGHRS and CDR2 is YFSETQ. Looking up the rest from reference TRBV5-1 and TRBJ2-5 gives the full variable domain: KAGVTQTPRYLIKTRGQQVTLSCSPISGHRSVSWYQQTPGQGLQFLFEYFSETQRNKGNFPGRFSGRQFSNSRSEMNVSTLELGDSALYLCASTHRSGSGETQYFGPGTRLLVL.

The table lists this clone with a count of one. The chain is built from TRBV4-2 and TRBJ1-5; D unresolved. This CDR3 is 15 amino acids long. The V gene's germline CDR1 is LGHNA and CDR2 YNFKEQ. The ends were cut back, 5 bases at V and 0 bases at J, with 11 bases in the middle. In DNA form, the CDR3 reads TGTGCCAGCAGCACGAACCTTCATAGCAATCAGCCCCAGCATTTT. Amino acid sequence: CASSTNLHSNQPQHF.

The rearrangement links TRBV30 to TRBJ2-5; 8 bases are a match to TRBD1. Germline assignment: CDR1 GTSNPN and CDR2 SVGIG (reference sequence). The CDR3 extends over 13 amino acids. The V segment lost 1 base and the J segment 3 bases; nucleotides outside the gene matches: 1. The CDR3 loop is CAWSGTGKETQYF. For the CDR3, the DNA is TGTGCCTGGAGTGGGACAGGGAAAGAGACCCAGTACTTC.

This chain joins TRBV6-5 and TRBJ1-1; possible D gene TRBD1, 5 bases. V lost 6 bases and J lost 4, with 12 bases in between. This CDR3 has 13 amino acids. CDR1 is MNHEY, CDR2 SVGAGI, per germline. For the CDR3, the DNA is TGTGCCAGCAGAGACAGAGGGTCCACTGAAGCTTTCTTT. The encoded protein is CASRDRGSTEAFF.

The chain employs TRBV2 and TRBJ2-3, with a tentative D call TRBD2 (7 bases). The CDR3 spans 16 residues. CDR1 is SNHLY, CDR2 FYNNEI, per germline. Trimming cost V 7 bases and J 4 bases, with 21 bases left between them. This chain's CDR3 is CASKSWVAGAPDTQYF. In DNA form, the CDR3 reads TGTGCCAGCAAATCGTGGGTGGCGGGGGCCCCAGATACGCAGTATTTT.

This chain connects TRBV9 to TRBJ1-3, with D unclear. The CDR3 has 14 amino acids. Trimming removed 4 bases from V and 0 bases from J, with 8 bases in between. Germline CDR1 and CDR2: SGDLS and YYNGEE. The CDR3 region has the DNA TGTGCCAGCAGCCCCTCCAACTCTGGAAACACCATATATTTT. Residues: CASSPSNSGNTIYF.

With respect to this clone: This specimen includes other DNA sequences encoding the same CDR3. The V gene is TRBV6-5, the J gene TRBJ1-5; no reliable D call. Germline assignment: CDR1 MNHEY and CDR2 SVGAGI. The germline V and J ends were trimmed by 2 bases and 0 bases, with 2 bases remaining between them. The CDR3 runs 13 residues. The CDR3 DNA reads TGTGCCAGCAGTTACGGTAGCAATCAGCCCCAGCATTTT. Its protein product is CASSYGSNQPQHF.

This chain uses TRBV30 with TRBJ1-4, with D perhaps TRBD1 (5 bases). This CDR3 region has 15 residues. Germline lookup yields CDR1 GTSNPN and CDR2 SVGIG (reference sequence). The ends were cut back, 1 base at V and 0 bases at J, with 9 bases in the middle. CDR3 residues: CAWSGGGATNEKLFF. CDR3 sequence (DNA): TGTGCCTGGAGTGGCGGGGGGGCAACTAATGAAAAACTGTTTTTT.

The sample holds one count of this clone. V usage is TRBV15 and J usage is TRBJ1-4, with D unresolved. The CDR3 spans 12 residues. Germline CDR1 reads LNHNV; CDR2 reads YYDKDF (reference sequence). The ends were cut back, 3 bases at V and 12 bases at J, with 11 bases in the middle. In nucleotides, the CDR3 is TGTGCCACCAGCAGGGTTGAGGCCCAACTGTTTTTT. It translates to CATSRVEAQLFF.

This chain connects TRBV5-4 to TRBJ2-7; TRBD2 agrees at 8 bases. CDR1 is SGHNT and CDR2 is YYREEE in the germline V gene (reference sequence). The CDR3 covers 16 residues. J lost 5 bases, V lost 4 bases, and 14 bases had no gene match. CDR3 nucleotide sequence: TGTGCCAGCAGCCTCGATAGCGGGACGGCCAGCGACGAGCAGTACTTC. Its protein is CASSLDSGTASDEQYF. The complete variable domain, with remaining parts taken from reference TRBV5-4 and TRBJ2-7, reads ETGVTQSPTHLIKTRGQQVTLRCSSQSGHNTVSWYQQALGQGPQFIFQYYREEENGRGNFPPRFSGLQFPNYSSELNVNALELDDSALYLCASSLDSGTASDEQYFGPGTRLTVT.

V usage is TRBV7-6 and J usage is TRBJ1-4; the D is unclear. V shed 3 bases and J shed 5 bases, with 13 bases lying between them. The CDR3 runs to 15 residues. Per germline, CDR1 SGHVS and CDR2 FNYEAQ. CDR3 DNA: TGTGCCAGCAGCTTGATGACCGATCCAAATGAAAAACTGTTTTTT. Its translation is CASSLMTDPNEKLFF.

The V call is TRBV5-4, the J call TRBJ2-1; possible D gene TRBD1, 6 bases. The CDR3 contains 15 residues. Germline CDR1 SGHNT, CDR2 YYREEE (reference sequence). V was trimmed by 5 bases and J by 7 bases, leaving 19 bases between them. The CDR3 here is CASRGARDPQNEQFF. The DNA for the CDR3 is TGTGCCAGCAGGGGGGCTAGGGACCCCCAGAATGAGCAGTTCTTC.

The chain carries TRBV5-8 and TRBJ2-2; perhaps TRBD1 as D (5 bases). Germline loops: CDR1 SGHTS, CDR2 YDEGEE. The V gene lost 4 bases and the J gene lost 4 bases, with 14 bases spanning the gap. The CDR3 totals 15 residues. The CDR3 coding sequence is TGTGCCAGCAGCCTCCAGGGCGTGACCACCGGGGAGCTGTTTTTT. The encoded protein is CASSLQGVTTGELFF.

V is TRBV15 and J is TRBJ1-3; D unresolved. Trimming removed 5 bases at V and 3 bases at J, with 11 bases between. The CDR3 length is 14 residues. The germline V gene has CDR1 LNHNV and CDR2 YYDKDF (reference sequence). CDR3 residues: CATSPYPLGNTIYF. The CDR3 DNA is TGTGCCACCAGCCCTTACCCCCTTGGAAACACCATATATTTT.

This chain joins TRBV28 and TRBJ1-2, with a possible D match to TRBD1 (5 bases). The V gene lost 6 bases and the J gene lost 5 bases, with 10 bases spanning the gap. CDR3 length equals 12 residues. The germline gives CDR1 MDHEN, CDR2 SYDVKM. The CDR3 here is CASRGGGYGYTF. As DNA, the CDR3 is TGTGCCAGCAGGGGGGGAGGTTATGGCTACACCTTC.